The TCR beta chain described here comes from a study of CD8+ T cells in alopecia areata. Study background: Twice daily, treated patients received 5 to 10 mg of oral tofacitinib. The investigators scored severity in treated patients by the percentage of affected scalp area.

This CDR3 is built from 13 residues. V lost 4 bases and J lost 4, with 8 bases in between. From germline, CDR1 is SGHRS and CDR2 YFSETQ. Extracted RNA was reverse transcribed, and the resulting cDNA served as sequencing template. Clones were sequenced by immunoSEQ multiplex PCR, and TCRdb holds only the in-frame ones, with some missing. The sample lists some 220,000 clones, around 57% occurring once. Sample treatment: oral pan-JAK inhibitor, 5-10 mg twice daily. Concerning this clone: The antigen remains undetermined.

Study-level points and caveats: Persistence of many expanded lesional clones was seen in scalp and blood during tofacitinib.

Sequences were derived from CD4+ T cells sorted from blood, sampled at week 4, from a patient treated with tofacitinib. The genes are TRBV5-1 and TRBJ2-2, with a tentative D call TRBD1 (5 bases). This TCR came from a human donor with alopecia areata. DNA of the CDR3: TGCGCCAGCAGCCTGACAGCCACCGGGGAGCTGTTTTTT. It encodes CASSLTATGELFF.